The clone carrying this T cell receptor beta chain was counted a few times. As yet, its antigen is unknown. Time point meaning: sample taken at primary tumor resection. All TCR cDNA molecules were individually tagged with a unique molecular identifier. MiXCR was run by TCRdb on the 5' RACE reads, yielding one entry per CDR3 protein. The repertoire holds around 95,000 distinct CDR3 sequences, 4.4% seen once, with over 20% in the top ten. The CDR3 consists of 13 residues. V gave up 7 bases and J gave up 9 bases, with 16 bases separating them. CDR1 ENHRY and CDR2 SYGVKD come from the germline V gene. This specimen belongs to a study of spatial heterogeneity in lung cancer. Across the study: Tumor-region counts of TCR transcripts tracked strongly with a T cell module score from matched bulk RNA-seq. The study observed each unique TCR and UMI combination more than ten times on average in raw reads. General study points: Intratumoral expanded alpha and beta TCR counts were found to track tumor mutation counts.

This clonotype was obtained from a male donor with early-stage non-small cell lung cancer. This sample comprised lung tumor tissue, obtained at surgery. V gene TRBV10-3 combines with J gene TRBJ2-1, with D tentatively TRBD2 (6 bases). CDR3 in DNA: TGTGCCATCAAAGGGGTTTACGGGGGTGAGCAGTTCTTC. This encodes CAIKGVYGGEQFF.